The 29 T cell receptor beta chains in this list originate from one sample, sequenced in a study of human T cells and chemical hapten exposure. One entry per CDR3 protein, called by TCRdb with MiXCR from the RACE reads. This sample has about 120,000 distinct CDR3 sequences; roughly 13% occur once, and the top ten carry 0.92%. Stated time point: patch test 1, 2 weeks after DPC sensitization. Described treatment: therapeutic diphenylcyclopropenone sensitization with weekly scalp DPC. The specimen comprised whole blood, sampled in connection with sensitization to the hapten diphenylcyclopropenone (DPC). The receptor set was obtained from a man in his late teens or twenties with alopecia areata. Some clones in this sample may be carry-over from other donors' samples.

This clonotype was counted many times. This CDR3 reads CSVAMGGRGTEAFF. The CDR3 bases are TGCAGCGTAGCGATGGGTGGTAGGGGCACTGAAGCTTTCTTT. V usage is TRBV29-1 and J usage is TRBJ1-1, with a weak D call TRBD1 (5 bases). Trimming took 6 bases from V and 4 from J, leaving 18 bases between them. Germline lookup yields CDR1 SQVTM and CDR2 ANQGSEA. The CDR3 loop spans 14 amino acids.

The CDR3 region has the DNA TGTGCCAGCAGCTTCAGGGAGGGCACTGAAGCTTTCTTT. This translates into CASSFREGTEAFF. V gene TRBV11-2 combines with J gene TRBJ1-1, with D perhaps TRBD1 (5 bases). Germline values: CDR1 SGHAT, CDR2 FQNNGV. Trimming removed 3 bases from V and 4 bases from J, with 9 bases in between. This CDR3 contains 13 residues.

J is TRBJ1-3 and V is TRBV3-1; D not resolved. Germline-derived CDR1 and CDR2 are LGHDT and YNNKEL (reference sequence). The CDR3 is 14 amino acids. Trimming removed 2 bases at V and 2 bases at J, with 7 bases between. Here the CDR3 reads CASSQMGPGNTIYF. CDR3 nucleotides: TGTGCCAGCAGCCAAATGGGCCCTGGAAACACCATATATTTT.

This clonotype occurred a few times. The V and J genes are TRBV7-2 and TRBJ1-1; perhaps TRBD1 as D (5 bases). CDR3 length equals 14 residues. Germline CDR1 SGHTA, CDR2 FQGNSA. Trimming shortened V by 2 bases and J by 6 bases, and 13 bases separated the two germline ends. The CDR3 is CASSLYRGMAEAFF. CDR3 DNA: TGTGCCAGCAGCTTATATCGGGGGATGGCTGAAGCTTTCTTT.

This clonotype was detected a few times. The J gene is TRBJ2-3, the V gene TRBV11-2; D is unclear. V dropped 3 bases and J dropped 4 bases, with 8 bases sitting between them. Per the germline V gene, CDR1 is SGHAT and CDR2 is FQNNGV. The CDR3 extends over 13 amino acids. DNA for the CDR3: TGTGCCAGCAGCTTCACTATAGCAGATACGCAGTATTTT. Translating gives CASSFTIADTQYF.

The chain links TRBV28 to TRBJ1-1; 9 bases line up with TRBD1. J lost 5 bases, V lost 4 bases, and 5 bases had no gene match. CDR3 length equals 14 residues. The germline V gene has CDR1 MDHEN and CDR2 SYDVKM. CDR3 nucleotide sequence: TGTGCCAGCAGTTCTCCGGGACAGGGAACTGAAGCTTTCTTT. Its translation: CASSSPGQGTEAFF.

The CDR3 nucleotides read TGTGCCAGCTCACGGGACAGCTACACCGGGGAGCTGTTTTTT. This translates into CASSRDSYTGELFF. The rearrangement uses TRBV18 and TRBJ2-2, with TRBD1 matching over 7 bases. The CDR3 has 14 amino acids. The V gene's germline CDR1 is KGHSH and CDR2 LQKENI. Trimming cost V 4 bases and J 3 bases; bases outside gene matches: 2.

The CDR3 DNA reads as TGTGCCACCCTGGAGAGCGGGGGCACAGATACGCAGTATTTT. This encodes CATLESGGTDTQYF. The chain combines TRBV28 with TRBJ2-3; TRBD2 agrees at 7 bases. CDR1 is MDHEN, CDR2 SYDVKM, per germline. The junction had 8 bases not matched to a gene; V was cut back by 10 bases and J by 1 base. The CDR3 is 14 amino acids.

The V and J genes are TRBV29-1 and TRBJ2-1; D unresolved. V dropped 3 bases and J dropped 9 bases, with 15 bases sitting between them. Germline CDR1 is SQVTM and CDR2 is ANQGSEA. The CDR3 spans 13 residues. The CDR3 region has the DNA TGCAGCGTTGACGTGGGATTAAAGTTTGAGCAGTTCTTC. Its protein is CSVDVGLKFEQFF.

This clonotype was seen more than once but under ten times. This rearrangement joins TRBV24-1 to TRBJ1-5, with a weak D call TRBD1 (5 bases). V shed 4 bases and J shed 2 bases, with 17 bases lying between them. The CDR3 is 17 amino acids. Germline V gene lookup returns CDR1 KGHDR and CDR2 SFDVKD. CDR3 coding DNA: TGTGCCACCAGTGACCCCGCGACGGGGCCCCGCAATCAGCCCCAGCATTTT. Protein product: CATSDPATGPRNQPQHF.

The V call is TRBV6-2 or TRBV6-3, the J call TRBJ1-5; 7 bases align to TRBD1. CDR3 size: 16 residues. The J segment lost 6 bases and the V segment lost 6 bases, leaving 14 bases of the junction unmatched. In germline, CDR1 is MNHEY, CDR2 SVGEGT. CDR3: CASSLTPPGGGQPQHF. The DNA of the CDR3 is TGTGCCAGCAGCCTAACCCCCCCAGGGGGAGGTCAGCCCCAGCATTTT.

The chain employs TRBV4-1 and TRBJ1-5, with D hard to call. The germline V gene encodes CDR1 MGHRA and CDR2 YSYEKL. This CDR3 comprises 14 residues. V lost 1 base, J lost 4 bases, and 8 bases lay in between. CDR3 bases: TGCGCCAGCAGCCAAGGGCTTCAAAATCAGCCCCAGCATTTT. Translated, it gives CASSQGLQNQPQHF.

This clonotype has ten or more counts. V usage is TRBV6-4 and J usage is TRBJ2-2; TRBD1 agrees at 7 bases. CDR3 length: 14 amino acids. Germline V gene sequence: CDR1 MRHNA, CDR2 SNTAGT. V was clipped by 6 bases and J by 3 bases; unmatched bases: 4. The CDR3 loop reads CASSVGQDTGELFF. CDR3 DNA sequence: TGTGCCAGCAGCGTCGGACAGGACACCGGGGAGCTGTTTTTT.

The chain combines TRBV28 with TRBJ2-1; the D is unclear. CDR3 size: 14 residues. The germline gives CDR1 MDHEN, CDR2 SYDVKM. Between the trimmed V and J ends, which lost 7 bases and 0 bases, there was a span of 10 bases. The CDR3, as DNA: TGTGCCAGCACCCTGCGAAGCTCCTACAATGAGCAGTTCTTC. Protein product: CASTLRSSYNEQFF.

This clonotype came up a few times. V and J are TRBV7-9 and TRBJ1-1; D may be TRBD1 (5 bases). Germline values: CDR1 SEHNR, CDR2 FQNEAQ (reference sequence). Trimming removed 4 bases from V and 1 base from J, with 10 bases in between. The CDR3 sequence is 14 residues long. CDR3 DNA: TGTGCCAGCAGCTCTGGACACCAGAACACTGAAGCTTTCTTT. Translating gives CASSSGHQNTEAFF.

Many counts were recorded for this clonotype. In DNA, the CDR3 is TGTGCCAGCAGTTACTCGATTTCTTCAGCGTATAATTCACCCCTCCACTTT. It codes for CASSYSISSAYNSPLHF. The chain uses TRBV6-5 and TRBJ1-6; D call uncertain. Germline values: CDR1 MNHEY, CDR2 SVGAGI. The length of the CDR3 is 17 residues. Trimming left V 0 bases short and J 4 bases short, with 13 bases between.

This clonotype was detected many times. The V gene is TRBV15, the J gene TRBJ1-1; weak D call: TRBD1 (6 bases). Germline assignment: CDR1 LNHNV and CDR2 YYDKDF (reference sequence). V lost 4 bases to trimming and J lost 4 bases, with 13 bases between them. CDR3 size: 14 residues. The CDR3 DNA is TGTGCCACCAGCACAACAGGGCTCGGCACTGAAGCTTTCTTT. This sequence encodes CATSTTGLGTEAFF.

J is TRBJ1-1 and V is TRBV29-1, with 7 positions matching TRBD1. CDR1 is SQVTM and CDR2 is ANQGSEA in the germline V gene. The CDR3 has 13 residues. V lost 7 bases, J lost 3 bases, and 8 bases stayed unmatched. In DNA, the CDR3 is TGCAGCGGACTACAGGGGTATGACACTGAAGCTTTCTTT. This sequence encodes CSGLQGYDTEAFF.

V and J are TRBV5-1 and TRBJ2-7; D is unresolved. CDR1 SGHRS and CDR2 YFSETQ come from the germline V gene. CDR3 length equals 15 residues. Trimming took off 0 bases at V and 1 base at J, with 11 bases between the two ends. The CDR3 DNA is TGCGCCAGCAGCTTGGCCCTCCGCGGATCCTACGAGCAGTACTTC. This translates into CASSLALRGSYEQYF.

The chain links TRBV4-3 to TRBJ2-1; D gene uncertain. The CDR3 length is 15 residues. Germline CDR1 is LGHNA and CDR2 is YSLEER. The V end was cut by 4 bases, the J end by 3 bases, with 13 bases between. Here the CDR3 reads CASSPRRSGYNEQFF. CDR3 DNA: TGCGCCAGCAGCCCCCGCCGGTCCGGCTACAATGAGCAGTTCTTC.

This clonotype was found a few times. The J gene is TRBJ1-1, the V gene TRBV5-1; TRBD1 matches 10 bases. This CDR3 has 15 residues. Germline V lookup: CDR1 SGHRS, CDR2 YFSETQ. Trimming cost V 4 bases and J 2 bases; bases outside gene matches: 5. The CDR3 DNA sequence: TGCGCCAGCAGCCCCAGGACAGGGGGAAACACTGAAGCTTTCTTT. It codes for CASSPRTGGNTEAFF. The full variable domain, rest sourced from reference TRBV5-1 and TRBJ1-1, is KAGVTQTPRYLIKTRGQQVTLSCSPISGHRSVSWYQQTPGQGLQFLFEYFSETQRNKGNFPGRFSGRQFSNSRSEMNVSTLELGDSALYLCASSPRTGGNTEAFFGQGTRLTVV.

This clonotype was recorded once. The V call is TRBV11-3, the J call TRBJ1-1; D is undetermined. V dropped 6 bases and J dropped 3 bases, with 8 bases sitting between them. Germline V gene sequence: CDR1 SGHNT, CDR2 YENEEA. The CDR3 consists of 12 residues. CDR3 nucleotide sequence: TGTGCCAGCAGAGCCCTCGACACTGAAGCTTTCTTT. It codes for CASRALDTEAFF.

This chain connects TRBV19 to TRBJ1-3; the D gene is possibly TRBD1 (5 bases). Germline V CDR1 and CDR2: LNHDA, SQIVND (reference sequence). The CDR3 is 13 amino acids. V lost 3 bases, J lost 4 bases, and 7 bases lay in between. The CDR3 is CASSIGTGNTIYF. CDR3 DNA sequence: TGTGCCAGTAGTATCGGGACGGGAAACACCATATATTTT.

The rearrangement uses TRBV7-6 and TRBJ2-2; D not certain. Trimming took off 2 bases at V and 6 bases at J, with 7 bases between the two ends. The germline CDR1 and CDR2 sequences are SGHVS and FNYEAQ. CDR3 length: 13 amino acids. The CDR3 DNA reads TGTGCCAGCAGCTTATGGTTAGCCGGGGAGCTGTTTTTT. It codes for CASSLWLAGELFF.

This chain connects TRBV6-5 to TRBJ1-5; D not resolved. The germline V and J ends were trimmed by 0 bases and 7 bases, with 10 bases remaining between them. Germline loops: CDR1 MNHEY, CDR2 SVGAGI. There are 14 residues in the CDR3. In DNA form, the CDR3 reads TGTGCCAGCAGTTACTCGACTGGAGGCCAGCCCCAGCATTTT. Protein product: CASSYSTGGQPQHF.

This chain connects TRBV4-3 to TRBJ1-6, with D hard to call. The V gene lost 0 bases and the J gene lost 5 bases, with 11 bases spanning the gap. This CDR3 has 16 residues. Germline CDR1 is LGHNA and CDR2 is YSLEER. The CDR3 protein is CASSQDSVGNNSPLHF. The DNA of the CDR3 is TGCGCCAGCAGCCAAGATTCGGTGGGAAATAATTCACCCCTCCACTTT.

The CDR3 region has the DNA TGTGCCAGCAGCTTAGTCGGGACGAAACCTAATGAAAAACTGTTTTTT. This translates into CASSLVGTKPNEKLFF. The chain is built from TRBV7-9 and TRBJ1-4; D may be TRBD1 (5 bases). CDR1 is SEHNR and CDR2 is FQNEAQ in the germline V gene (reference sequence). The CDR3 spans 16 residues. V dropped 1 base and J dropped 3 bases, with 12 bases sitting between them.

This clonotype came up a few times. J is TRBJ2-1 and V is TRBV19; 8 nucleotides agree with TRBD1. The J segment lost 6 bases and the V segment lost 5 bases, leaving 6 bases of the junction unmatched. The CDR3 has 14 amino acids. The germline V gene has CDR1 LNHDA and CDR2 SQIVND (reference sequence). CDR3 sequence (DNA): TGTGCCAGTAGTCGGGCAGGGGGCATCAATGAGCAGTTCTTC. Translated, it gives CASSRAGGINEQFF.

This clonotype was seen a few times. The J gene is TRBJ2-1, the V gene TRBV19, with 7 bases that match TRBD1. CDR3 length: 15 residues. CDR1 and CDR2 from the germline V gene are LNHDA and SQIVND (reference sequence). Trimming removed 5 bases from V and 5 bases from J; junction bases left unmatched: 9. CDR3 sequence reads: CASSPSDRSNNEQFF. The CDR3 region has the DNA TGTGCCAGTAGTCCCTCGGACAGGAGCAACAATGAGCAGTTCTTC. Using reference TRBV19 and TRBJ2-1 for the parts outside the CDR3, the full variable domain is DGGITQSPKYLFRKEGQNVTLSCEQNLNHDAMYWYRQDPGQGLRLIYYSQIVNDFQKGDIAEGYSVSREKKESFPLTVTSAQKNPTAFYLCASSPSDRSNNEQFFGPGTRLTVL.